The rows below give T cell receptor beta chains drawn from one sample of a study of cytomegalovirus exposure and HLA in healthy donors. Libraries were prepared by immunoSEQ multiplex PCR; TCRdb keeps only in-frame clonotypes and omits some of them. The sample has around 180,000 clones; 70% to 85% are singletons. Source material: PBMCs. Receptor source: a woman between 35 and 50 years old in good health and CMV-seronegative. The CDR3 runs from the conserved cysteine through the conserved F or W. The D gene is left open where the match is weak. Clone size appears in some rows only: once, few, many, or a class for an expanded clone.

TRBV5-1	-	TRBJ1-1	few	13	TGCGCCAGCAGCTTGGCGGGGAACACTGAAGCTTTCTTT	CASSLAGNTEAFF
TRBV5-1	TRBD1	TRBJ1-4	-	16	TGCGCCAGCAGCGAAGTCTTAGGGACAGGGAATGAAAAACTGTTTTTT	CASSEVLGTGNEKLFF
TRBV27	-	TRBJ2-4	-	17	TGTGCCAGCAGTCCGTCGTGGGCGAAAAAGAGACAAAACATTCAGTACTTC	CASSPSWAKKRQNIQYF
TRBV9	-	TRBJ2-7	-	14	TGTGCCAGCAGCGCAGGGGATTTGGATGGAGAGCAGTACTTC	CASSAGDLDGEQYF
TRBV6-7	TRBD2	TRBJ2-7	-	12	TGTGCCGGCGGGGGTCCCCCCTACGAGCAGTACTTC	CAGGGPPYEQYF
TRBV5-1	-	TRBJ1-4	many	12	TGCGCCAGCAGCCATAGTAATGAAAAACTGTTTTTT	CASSHSNEKLFF
TRBV5-8	TRBD1	TRBJ1-1	-	14	TGTGCCAGCAGCTTGAACAGGGGGCTCTCTGAAGCTTTCTTT	CASSLNRGLSEAFF
TRBV6-1	-	TRBJ2-4	-	16	TGTGCCAGCAGTGGGTCTGACAGCTACATAAAAAACATTCAGTACTTC	CASSGSDSYIKNIQYF
TRBV5-4	-	TRBJ1-1	once	9	TGTGCCAGCAGCTTGACTGCTTTCTTT	CASSLTAFF
TRBV28	TRBD1	TRBJ2-6	-	18	TGTGCCAGCAGTTTATTTGGCAGGGGGCTGGGTGGGGCCAACGTCCTGACTTTC	CASSLFGRGLGGANVLTF
TRBV5-4	TRBD2	TRBJ2-3	-	16	TGTGCCAGCAGCTTGGCAAGCGGGGGGATCCCAGATACGCAGTATTTT	CASSLASGGIPDTQYF
TRBV7-2	-	TRBJ1-4	-	13	TGTGCCAGCAGCTTATGGCGGGGAGAAAAACTGTTTTTT	CASSLWRGEKLFF
TRBV7-9	TRBD1	TRBJ1-1	-	15	TGTGCCAGCAGCTTGGACAGGGGTCAAGACACTGAAGCTTTCTTT	CASSLDRGQDTEAFF
TRBV5-4	-	TRBJ2-7	-	14	TGTGCCAGCAGCTTGGACGGGATTGATTCCGAGCAGTACTTC	CASSLDGIDSEQYF
TRBV5-1	-	TRBJ2-7	-	14	TGCGCCAGCAGCTGGGACGGACAGATGAGGGAGCAGTACTTC	CASSWDGQMREQYF
TRBV29-1	TRBD1	TRBJ2-5	-	13	TGCAGCGTCGTTCAGGGGGTGAGGGAGACCCAGTACTTC	CSVVQGVRETQYF
TRBV5-1	-	TRBJ2-5	-	15	TGCGCCAGCAGCTACGGACTGGTCGAAGGGGAGACCCAGTACTTC	CASSYGLVEGETQYF
TRBV7-9	TRBD2	TRBJ2-2	-	17	TGTGCCAGCAGCTCTCCTTTAGCGGGAGGGAACACCGGGGAGCTGTTTTTT	CASSSPLAGGNTGELFF
TRBV27	-	TRBJ2-7	few	16	TGTGCCAGCAGGGCCCACAGGGTCCGGAGCTCCTACGAGCAGTACTTC	CASRAHRVRSSYEQYF
TRBV27	TRBD2	TRBJ2-5	-	18	TGTGCCAGCAGTTTGCAATCCAGGACTAGCGGGAGTATAAAGACCCAGTACTTC	CASSLQSRTSGSIKTQYF
TRBV7-8	TRBD1	TRBJ1-5	-	15	TGTGCCAGCAGCTTAGGGGACAGGTACAATCAGCCCCAGCATTTT	CASSLGDRYNQPQHF
TRBV7-9	-	TRBJ2-1	few	14	TGTGCCAGCAGCCGGAGCGAAGGAAGGAGTGAGCAGTTCTTC	CASSRSEGRSEQFF
TRBV5-1	TRBD2	TRBJ2-5	-	14	TGCGCCAGCAGCTTGTCTCGGGGGGAAGAGACCCAGTACTTC	CASSLSRGEETQYF
TRBV5-5	-	TRBJ2-7	-	15	TGTGCCAGCAGACTCGAGGGTGGAGGAGGCTACGAGCAGTACTTC	CASRLEGGGGYEQYF
TRBV4-2	-	TRBJ2-5	-	13	TGTGCCAGCAGCCAAGACTATCGAGAGACCCAGTACTTC	CASSQDYRETQYF
TRBV5-6	TRBD2	TRBJ2-2	-	16	TGTGCCAGCAGCTGGCCAAGCGGGGGGGGCGCCGGGGAGCTGTTTTTT	CASSWPSGGGAGELFF
TRBV7-6	TRBD2	TRBJ2-2	-	16	TGTGCCAGCAGCTTAGATACTAGCGGGCTCGCCGGGGAGCTGTTTTTT	CASSLDTSGLAGELFF
TRBV27	-	TRBJ2-7	-	13	TGTGCCAGCAGACCCGACACAGGCTACGAGCAGTACTTC	CASRPDTGYEQYF
TRBV5-4	TRBD1	TRBJ1-2	-	15	TGTGCCAGCAGCGCCCAAGGTCCCCAGGGGGGTGGCTACACCTTC	CASSAQGPQGGGYTF
TRBV9	-	TRBJ2-7	-	13	TGTGCCAGCAGCGTAGAACTGGGGGGCGAGCAGTACTTC	CASSVELGGEQYF
TRBV6-1	-	TRBJ2-7	once	13	TGTGCCAGCAGTGAACGGTCCTCCTACGAGCAGTACTTC	CASSERSSYEQYF
TRBV13	-	TRBJ2-7	-	14	TGTGCCAGCAGCTTAGAGGCCAGGGCCTACGAGCAGTACTTC	CASSLEARAYEQYF
TRBV7-2	TRBD2	TRBJ2-5	-	17	TGTGCCAGCACTGGGACTAGCGGGAACAGTTACCAAGAGACCCAGTACTTC	CASTGTSGNSYQETQYF
TRBV11-2	-	TRBJ1-3	-	12	TGTGCCAGCAGCCCCAGAGGAAACACCATATATTTT	CASSPRGNTIYF
TRBV6-6	TRBD1	TRBJ2-1	-	15	TGTGCCAGCAGTTCTGGGGGACAGGGACTCAATGAGCAGTTCTTC	CASSSGGQGLNEQFF
TRBV7-3	-	TRBJ2-5	-	14	TGTGCCAGCAGCTTAACGGGAGAAGAAGAGACCCAGTACTTC	CASSLTGEEETQYF
TRBV19	-	TRBJ2-1	-	16	TGTGCCAGTAGTATCGAGGAGGGGCCCTCCTACAATGAGCAGTTCTTC	CASSIEEGPSYNEQFF
TRBV9	TRBD1	TRBJ1-1	-	16	TGTGCCAGCAGCAACCGGGACAGGGGTCTTGGCACTGAAGCTTTCTTT	CASSNRDRGLGTEAFF
TRBV2	TRBD2	TRBJ2-7	-	21	TGTGCCAGCAGGCTGGGGGGGCAAGGACTAGCGGGATTGGGGAGTCTCTACGAGCAGTACTTC	CASRLGGQGLAGLGSLYEQYF
TRBV28	-	TRBJ1-1	once	15	TGTGCCAGCCGCGAGTCGAGGGGGGGTAACACTGAAGCTTTCTTT	CASRESRGGNTEAFF